This T cell receptor beta chain is drawn from a study of blood T cells in healthy people across ages. The donors, aged roughly 6 to 90, were healthy Caucasians from Russia. There were at least 5.5 micrograms of total RNA extracted from every sample. Primed by a sample-barcoded 5' primer and a J-beta primer mix, a second PCR proceeded for about 6 to 11 cycles. A template-switch adaptor with 12 random nucleotides tagged each cDNA molecule. A single record per CDR3 protein comes from TCRdb applying MiXCR to the 5' RACE reads. The top ten clones hold 20% to 25% of a sample with some 550,000 distinct CDR3 sequences, more than 45% of them seen once. The germline gives CDR1 SEHNR, CDR2 FQNEAQ (reference sequence). This CDR3 has 14 residues. V lost 1 base, J lost 8 bases, and 14 bases lay in between.

The receptor's source is a man older than 75 in good health. The sample consisted of blood. The J gene is TRBJ1-2, the V gene TRBV7-9; D perhaps matches TRBD1 (5 bases). DNA for the CDR3: TGTGCCAGCAGCTTAGAGGGGAACTTTGGAGGCTACACCTTC. Translated: CASSLEGNFGGYTF.